The 20 T cell receptor beta chains below come from one sample, sequenced in a study of T cells after yellow fever vaccination (dated by TCRdb to between 2018 and 2021). Receptors were amplified or captured by 5' RACE. The sample was run on an Illumina HiSeq 2500. The public reads were reanalyzed by TCRdb: fastp trimming at Q25, MiXCR alignment, in-frame beta chains only. Rows are combined by CDR3 protein, so each entry shows the most common genes and DNA. Here the sample has more than 95,000 distinct CDR3 sequences; 6.5% to 8% occur a single time. The ten largest make up roughly 2.6% of the sample. According to the study, the label for this sample's treatment or condition signals: live attenuated yellow fever vaccine strain. The specimen comprised CD4+ T cells sorted from PBMCs, sampled 9 to 11 days after the first yellow fever vaccination. The receptor source for this set is a man aged 18 to 35 who received the YFV17D yellow fever vaccine.

V and J are TRBV18 and TRBJ1-3; D ambiguous. The CDR3 length is 16 residues. From germline, CDR1 is KGHSH and CDR2 LQKENI. Trimming shortened V by 4 bases and J by 4 bases, and 17 bases separated the two germline ends. The CDR3 DNA sequence: TGTGCCAGCTCACAAACGGACGCTCCGGAGGGAAACACCATATATTTT. It yields the protein CASSQTDAPEGNTIYF.

This clonotype was picked up a small number of times. This chain connects TRBV4-1 to TRBJ2-6; D possibly matches TRBD1 or TRBD2 (5 bases each). Germline CDR1 MGHRA, CDR2 YSYEKL. Trimming removed 5 bases from V and 0 bases from J, with 23 bases in between. The CDR3 has 20 residues. Here the CDR3 reads CASSFRAAPGTYSGANVLTF. Here the CDR3 DNA reads TGCGCCAGCAGCTTCAGGGCCGCGCCAGGGACCTACTCTGGGGCCAACGTCCTGACTTTC.

This clonotype was detected many times. V is TRBV7-9 and J is TRBJ1-3; D is unclear. The CDR3 sequence is 14 residues long. Germline values: CDR1 SEHNR, CDR2 FQNEAQ (reference sequence). V was shortened by 5 bases and J by 4 bases, with 12 bases between the two germline ends. CDR3 protein: CASSPGSDGNTIYF. For the CDR3, the DNA is TGTGCCAGCAGCCCTGGGTCTGACGGAAACACCATATATTTT.

The chain joins TRBV6-5 to TRBJ2-7; maybe TRBD1 (5 bases). V shed 2 bases and J shed 1 base, with 9 bases lying between them. Per germline, CDR1 MNHEY and CDR2 SVGAGI. The length of the CDR3 is 14 residues. CDR3 region: CASSYKKGSYEQYV. The DNA of the CDR3 is TGTGCCAGCAGTTACAAAAAGGGGTCCTACGAGCAGTACGTC.

In its sample, this clonotype was seen many times. The chain couples TRBV12-3 or TRBV12-4 to TRBJ1-6; no firm D call. The CDR3 is 12 residues long. V lost 5 bases and J 10 bases, leaving 9 bases between the germline ends. Here the CDR3 DNA reads TGTGCCAGCAGTCGGCCTCTATCACCCCTCCACTTT. Its protein product is CASSRPLSPLHF.

Ten or more counts support this clonotype. The chain employs TRBV24-1 and TRBJ2-1; D unresolved. The V end lost 4 bases, the J end lost 9 bases, and 18 bases lay between the germline ends. From germline, CDR1 is KGHDR and CDR2 SFDVKD. This CDR3 spans 15 amino acids. The CDR3 nucleotides are TGTGCCACCAGTGACCGGTGGGTCCTAGGTGGTGAGCAGTTCTTC. Protein sequence: CATSDRWVLGGEQFF.

On this clonotype: Being one base from a much bigger clone, this may be a read error. The chain combines TRBV11-2 with TRBJ2-1; 10 bases line up with TRBD2. CDR1 is SGHAT and CDR2 is FQNNGV in the germline V gene. The CDR3 totals 18 residues. The CDR3 region is CASSLLAGALSSYNKQFF. The CDR3 bases are TGTGCCAGCAGCTTACTAGCGGGGGCCCTAAGCTCCTACAATAAGCAGTTCTTC.

This clonotype has at least ten counts. V usage is TRBV4-1 and J usage is TRBJ2-2, with 13 bases fitting TRBD2. Germline CDR1 MGHRA, CDR2 YSYEKL. The length of the CDR3 is 17 residues. The trim removed 5 bases at V and 2 bases at J, leaving 5 bases unmatched. As DNA, the CDR3 is TGCGCCAGCAGCAAGGGACTAGCGGGACATAACACCGGGGAGCTGTTTTTT. Its protein is CASSKGLAGHNTGELFF.

At least ten counts were recorded for this clonotype. The V call is TRBV10-3, the J call TRBJ2-3; 9 bases are shared with TRBD2. Trimming took 8 bases from V and 0 from J; bases not matched to a gene: 12. The V gene's germline CDR1 is ENHRY and CDR2 SYGVKD. There are 17 residues in the CDR3. CDR3 in DNA: TGTGCCATCCAGTGGGCTAGCGGGGCTCCTAGCACAGATACGCAGTATTTT. It is translated as CAIQWASGAPSTDTQYF.

There are many counts of this clonotype. The chain recombines TRBV9 with TRBJ2-5; TRBD1 agrees at 7 bases. This CDR3 contains 14 residues. CDR1 is SGDLS and CDR2 is YYNGEE in the germline V gene. J gave up 5 bases and V 0 bases, and 4 bases lay outside the gene matches. CDR3 in DNA: TGTGCCAGCAGCGTAGCAGGGGGTGGGGAGACCCAGTACTTC. Translation: CASSVAGGGETQYF.

There are many counts of this clonotype. The genes are TRBV5-1 and TRBJ2-7, with 10 positions matching TRBD1. The V and J ends lost 2 bases and 3 bases, in that order; junction bases with no gene match: 2. Germline V lookup: CDR1 SGHRS, CDR2 YFSETQ. The CDR3 extends over 14 amino acids. In DNA, the CDR3 is TGCGCCAGCAGCTTTGGACAGGGGGACTACGAGCAGTACGTC. It translates to CASSFGQGDYEQYV.

This clonotype is classed as medium-sized (0.01 to 0.1%). The chain combines TRBV7-3 with TRBJ1-5; D remains unclear. This CDR3 contains 13 residues. The germline CDR1 and CDR2 sequences are SGHTA and FQGTGA. The V end lost 4 bases, the J end lost 7 bases, and 11 bases lay between the germline ends. The CDR3 protein is CASSSFPGQPQHF. The CDR3 DNA is TGTGCCAGCAGCTCCTTTCCGGGCCAGCCCCAGCATTTT.

In this sample, this clonotype turned up many times. An end of the junction does not agree with germline; a read error may underlie this. The rearrangement uses TRBV10-3 and TRBJ2-7; 10 bases line up with TRBD2. The germline V gene encodes CDR1 ENHRY and CDR2 SYGVKD. The CDR3 length is 16 residues. The CDR3 DNA follows: TGTGCCATCCGTGACTCGCCCAGCGGGGGGGACTACGAGCAGTACTTC. As protein: CAIRDSPSGGDYEQYF.

This clonotype was counted a few times. This sequence joins TRBV18 and TRBJ2-5, with 9 bases fitting TRBD2. Trimming removed 4 bases from V and 2 bases from J; junction bases left unmatched: 11. CDR3 size: 17 residues. Germline loops: CDR1 KGHSH, CDR2 LQKENI. In DNA, the CDR3 is TGTGCCAGCTCACGCGTACCTAGCGGGGATTTTCAAGAGACCCAGTACTTC. As protein: CASSRVPSGDFQETQYF. Full variable domain (remainder filled in from reference TRBV18 and TRBJ2-5): NAGVMQNPRHLVRRRGQEARLRCSPMKGHSHVYWYRQLPEEGLKFMVYLQKENIIDESGMPKERFSAEFPKEGPSILRIQQVVRGDSAAYFCASSRVPSGDFQETQYFGPGTRLLVL.

Regarding this clonotype: This may arise from a read error, as a much more abundant clone is one base away. V is TRBV6-5 and J is TRBJ2-5; no definite D call. CDR1 and CDR2 (germline): MNHEY, SVGAGI. There are 14 residues in the CDR3. The CDR3 here is CASSYGRKQEAQYF. The CDR3 bases are TGTGCCAGCAGTTACGGACGGAAACAAGAGGCCCAGTACTTC.

This clonotype was counted at least ten times. This chain links TRBV27 with TRBJ2-1; TRBD2 aligns across 9 bases. The CDR3 runs to 18 residues. Germline CDR1 is MNHEY and CDR2 is SMNVEV (reference sequence). The V gene end was trimmed by 5 bases and the J gene end by 4 bases; junction bases not matched to a gene: 15. CDR3 sequence (DNA): TGTGCCAGCAGTCCCGGACTAGCGAAGACTCACTCATACAATGAGCAGTTCTTC. Its translation: CASSPGLAKTHSYNEQFF.

This clonotype was counted many times. This rearrangement joins TRBV12-3 or TRBV12-4 to TRBJ2-3; TRBD2 might be the D (6 bases). The germline V and J ends were trimmed by 7 bases and 12 bases, with 20 bases remaining between them. This CDR3 contains 13 residues. In DNA, the CDR3 is TGTGCCAGCAAACCCGGGACTCTCAATAACCAGTATTTT. Amino acids: CASKPGTLNNQYF.

In its sample, this clonotype was seen many times. The chain couples TRBV5-6 to TRBJ2-1, with 8 bases aligning to TRBD1. The germline V gene has CDR1 SGHDT and CDR2 YYEEEE. V dropped 2 bases and J dropped 2; count of bases not matched to a gene: 6. The CDR3 runs to 16 residues. This chain's CDR3 is CASSLSGQGAYNEQFF. CDR3 nucleotides: TGTGCCAGCAGCTTATCCGGACAGGGTGCCTACAATGAGCAGTTCTTC.

This clonotype was found many times. The J gene is TRBJ2-5, the V gene TRBV6-1; weak D call: TRBD1 (6 bases). Germline V gene sequence: CDR1 MNHNS, CDR2 SASEGT. The germline V and J ends were trimmed by 1 base and 1 base, with 7 bases remaining between them. The CDR3 is 14 residues long. CDR3 residues: CASSEDRVQETQYF. The CDR3 DNA sequence: TGTGCCAGCAGTGAAGACAGGGTCCAAGAGACCCAGTACTTC.

This clonotype was counted at least ten times. The genes are TRBV20-1 and TRBJ2-3, with a weak D call TRBD2 (5 bases). CDR3 size: 14 residues. Trimming took 3 bases from V and 2 from J, leaving 12 bases between them. Germline V gene sequence: CDR1 DFQATT, CDR2 SNEGSKA (reference sequence). The CDR3 here is CSARRSGDTDTQYF. In DNA form, the CDR3 reads TGCAGTGCTAGGCGGAGCGGCGACACAGATACGCAGTATTTT.